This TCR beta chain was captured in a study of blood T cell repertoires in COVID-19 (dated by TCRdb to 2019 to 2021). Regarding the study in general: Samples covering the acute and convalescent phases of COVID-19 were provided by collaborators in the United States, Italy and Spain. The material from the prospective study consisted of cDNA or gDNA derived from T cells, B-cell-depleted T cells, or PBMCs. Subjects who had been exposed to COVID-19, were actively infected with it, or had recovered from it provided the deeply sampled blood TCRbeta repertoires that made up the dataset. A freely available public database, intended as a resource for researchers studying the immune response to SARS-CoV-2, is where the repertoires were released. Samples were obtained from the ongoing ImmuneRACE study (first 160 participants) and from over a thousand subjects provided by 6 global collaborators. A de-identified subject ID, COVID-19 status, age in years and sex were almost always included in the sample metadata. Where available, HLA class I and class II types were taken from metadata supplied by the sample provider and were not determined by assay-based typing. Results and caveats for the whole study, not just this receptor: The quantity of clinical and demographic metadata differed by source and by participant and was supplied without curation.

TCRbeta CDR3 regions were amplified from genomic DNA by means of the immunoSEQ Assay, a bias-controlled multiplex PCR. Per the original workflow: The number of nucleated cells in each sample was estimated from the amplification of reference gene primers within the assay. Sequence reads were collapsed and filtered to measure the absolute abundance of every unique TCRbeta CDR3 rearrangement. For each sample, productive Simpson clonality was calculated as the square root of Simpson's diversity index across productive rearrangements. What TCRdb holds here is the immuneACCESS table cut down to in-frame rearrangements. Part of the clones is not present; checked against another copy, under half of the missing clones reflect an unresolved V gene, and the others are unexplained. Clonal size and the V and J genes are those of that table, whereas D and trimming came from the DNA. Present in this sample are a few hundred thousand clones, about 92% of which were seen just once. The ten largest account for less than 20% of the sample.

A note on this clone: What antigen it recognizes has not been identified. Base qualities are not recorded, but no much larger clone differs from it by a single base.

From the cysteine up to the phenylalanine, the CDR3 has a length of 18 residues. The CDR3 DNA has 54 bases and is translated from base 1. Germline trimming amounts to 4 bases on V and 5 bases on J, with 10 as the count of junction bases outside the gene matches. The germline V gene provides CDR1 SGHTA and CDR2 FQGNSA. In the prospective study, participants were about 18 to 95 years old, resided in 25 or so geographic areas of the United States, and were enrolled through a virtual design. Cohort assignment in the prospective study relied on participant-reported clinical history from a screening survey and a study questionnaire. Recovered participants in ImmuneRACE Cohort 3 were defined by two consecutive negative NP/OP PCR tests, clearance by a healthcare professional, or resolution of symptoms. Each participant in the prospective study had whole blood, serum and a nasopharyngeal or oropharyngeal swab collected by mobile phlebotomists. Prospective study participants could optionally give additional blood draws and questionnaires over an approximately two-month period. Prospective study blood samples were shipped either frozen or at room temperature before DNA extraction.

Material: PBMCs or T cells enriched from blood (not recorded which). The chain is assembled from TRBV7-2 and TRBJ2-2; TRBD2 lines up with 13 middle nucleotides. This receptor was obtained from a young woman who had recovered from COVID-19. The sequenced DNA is TGTGCCAGCAGCTCGAATGGACTAGCGGGGGTTGGTACCGGGGAGCTGTTTTTT. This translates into CASSSNGLAGVGTGELFF.